This TCR beta chain was identified in a study of blood T cell repertoires in COVID-19. Study information: Sample material is recorded as cDNA or gDNA derived from T cells, B-cell-depleted T cells, or PBMCs.

The CDR3 runs 15 residues. V lost 6 bases to trimming and J lost 5 bases; unmatched junction nucleotides: 7. Per germline, CDR1 LGHDT and CDR2 YNNKEL (reference sequence). Profiling relied on immunoSEQ multiplex PCR, and the TCRdb table lists in-frame clones only, not all of them. The table has about 27,000 clones, around 81% seen once. The TCR sequence derives from a man in his sixties or seventies with acute or convalescent COVID-19. This sequence joins TRBV3-1 (or the pseudogene TRBV3-2) and TRBJ2-1; 10 nucleotides align to TRBD2. Specimen: peripheral blood. CDR3: CASSPKGLANNEQFF. CDR3 in DNA: TGTGCCAGCAGTCCTAAGGGACTAGCGAACAATGAGCAGTTCTTC.